These 8 T cell receptor beta chains came from one sample sequenced in a study of blood T cell repertoires in COVID-19. Profiling relied on immunoSEQ multiplex PCR, and the TCRdb table lists in-frame clones only, not all of them. The sample contains approximately 130,000 clones, around nine tenths of which appear only once. The sequenced sample was peripheral blood. Source of these receptors: a human donor in a cohort sampled during active COVID-19.

This sequence joins TRBV20-1 and TRBJ1-6; D remains ambiguous. Germline CDR1 reads DFQATT; CDR2 reads SNEGSKA (reference sequence). CDR3 length: 15 residues. V was trimmed by 3 bases and J by 0 bases, leaving 9 bases between them. The CDR3 is CSASKRSSYNSPLHF. CDR3 in DNA: TGCAGTGCTAGTAAACGGAGCTCCTATAATTCACCCCTCCACTTT.

This sequence joins TRBV6-4 and TRBJ2-2; the match to TRBD1 covers 7 bases. CDR1 MRHNA and CDR2 SNTAGT come from the germline V gene. Losses at the gene ends were 6 bases for V and 0 bases for J; bases not matched to a gene: 4. The CDR3 totals 15 residues. The CDR3 DNA follows: TGTGCCAGCAGCCCGGGACAGCCGAACACCGGGGAGCTGTTTTTT. The encoded protein is CASSPGQPNTGELFF.

J is TRBJ2-2 and V is TRBV6-4; 7 nucleotides match TRBD2. The germline CDR1 and CDR2 sequences are MRHNA and SNTAGT. V was pared by 5 bases and J by 3 bases, with 0 bases of the junction left unmatched. The CDR3 extends over 13 amino acids. CDR3 DNA: TGTGCCAGCAGTAGCGGGGACACCGGGGAGCTGTTTTTT. As protein: CASSSGDTGELFF.

This chain links TRBV28 with TRBJ2-5, with 9 bases that match TRBD1. The V gene's germline CDR1 is MDHEN and CDR2 SYDVKM. V shed 5 bases, J shed 5 bases, and the junction held 15 bases outside the gene matches. CDR3 length: 17 residues. In DNA form, the CDR3 reads TGTGCCAGCAGTCCACTACCGGGGGACAGGGAAGGGGAGACCCAGTACTTC. As protein: CASSPLPGDREGETQYF.

This CDR3 reads CASSLARGYGYTF. The DNA for the CDR3 is TGTGCCAGCAGCTTGGCCAGGGGCTATGGCTACACCTTC. V is TRBV5-6 and J is TRBJ1-2, with D tentatively TRBD1 (6 bases). This CDR3 has 13 amino acids. CDR1 SGHDT and CDR2 YYEEEE come from the germline V gene. V lost 0 bases, J lost 4 bases, and 7 bases lay in between.

V and J are TRBV7-2 and TRBJ1-4, with TRBD1 identical over 8 bases. The CDR3 covers 16 residues. J lost 6 bases, V lost 1 base, and 7 bases had no gene match. CDR1 SGHTA and CDR2 FQGNSA come from the germline V gene. CDR3 sequence reads: CASSLGGAGGYEKLFF. CDR3 nucleotide sequence: TGTGCCAGCAGCTTAGGGGGGGCAGGGGGCTATGAAAAACTGTTTTTT.

V usage is TRBV18 and J usage is TRBJ2-7; 14 bases are a match to TRBD2. CDR3 size: 16 residues. J lost 7 bases, V lost 4 bases, and 9 bases had no gene match. Germline lookup yields CDR1 KGHSH and CDR2 LQKENI. CDR3 sequence reads: CASSQPGTSGGREQYF. The CDR3 DNA reads as TGTGCCAGCTCACAGCCCGGGACTAGCGGGGGACGAGAGCAGTACTTC.

This sequence joins TRBV28 and TRBJ2-3; perhaps TRBD2 as D (7 bases). CDR1 is MDHEN, CDR2 SYDVKM, per germline. V was clipped by 2 bases and J by 2 bases, with 11 bases between them. The CDR3 loop spans 15 amino acids. CDR3 sequence reads: CASSLGGAHTDTQYF. The CDR3 DNA follows: TGTGCCAGCAGTTTAGGGGGGGCCCACACAGATACGCAGTATTTT.